These 24 T cell receptor beta chains came from one sample sequenced in a study of T-cell memory formation after mild COVID-19. In TCRdb, the 5' RACE reads were re-called with MiXCR into one record per CDR3 protein. In the table there are 530,000 or so distinct CDR3 sequences, about 18% of which are singletons. What was sequenced was PBMCs or a T cell subset sorted from them (not recorded which). These receptors were collected from an adult woman who had mild COVID-19 (a few samples of this study predate the infection). Cell type and time point are not known.

This clonotype was detected a few times. The J gene is TRBJ2-7, the V gene TRBV9, with a possible D match to TRBD2 (6 bases). Trimming pared 2 bases from V and 2 bases from J, leaving 14 bases between. Per germline, CDR1 SGDLS and CDR2 YYNGEE. The CDR3 spans 15 residues. The CDR3 nucleotides read TGTGCCAGCAGCGTTCAGGCGGGGAATCCCTACGAGCAGTACTTC. This codes for CASSVQAGNPYEQYF.

This clonotype was seen a handful of times. The CDR3 sequence: CASSQRGTTDTQYF. As DNA, the CDR3 is TGTGCCAGCAGCCAGAGAGGGACCACAGATACGCAGTATTTT. This sequence joins TRBV3-1 and TRBJ2-3; D assignment may be TRBD1 or TRBD2 (5 bases each). CDR3 length: 14 residues. Germline V gene lookup returns CDR1 LGHDT and CDR2 YNNKEL (reference sequence). V dropped 3 bases and J dropped 2 bases, with 9 bases sitting between them.

This clonotype was recorded a few times. The chain uses TRBV5-1 and TRBJ2-1; D gene unclear. The V gene's germline CDR1 is SGHRS and CDR2 YFSETQ. The CDR3 sequence is 15 residues long. Trimming took off 4 bases at V and 0 bases at J, with 11 bases between the two ends. The CDR3 nucleotides are TGCGCCAGCAGCCCCAGCATGAGCTCCTACAATGAGCAGTTCTTC. Translating it yields CASSPSMSSYNEQFF.

This clonotype was recorded a few times. V usage is TRBV9 and J usage is TRBJ2-2; D might be TRBD2 (5 bases). From germline, CDR1 is SGDLS and CDR2 YYNGEE. V was clipped by 4 bases and J by 6 bases, with 13 bases between them. The CDR3 has 14 amino acids. CDR3 protein: CASSSRVFAGELFF. CDR3 in DNA: TGTGCCAGCAGCTCGCGGGTGTTCGCCGGGGAGCTGTTTTTT.

This clonotype was counted only a few times. This chain links TRBV11-2 with TRBJ2-1; D unresolved. Trimming removed 1 base at V and 9 bases at J, with 13 bases between. The V gene's germline CDR1 is SGHAT and CDR2 FQNNGV. The CDR3 sequence is 14 residues long. The CDR3 sequence is CASSLGPAGSEQFF. CDR3 in DNA: TGTGCCAGCAGCTTAGGGCCCGCCGGTAGTGAGCAGTTCTTC.

This sequence joins TRBV29-1 and TRBJ2-1; possible D gene TRBD1, 5 bases. Germline V CDR1 and CDR2: SQVTM, ANQGSEA. This CDR3 region has 13 residues. Trimming removed 3 bases from V and 2 bases from J, with 8 bases in between. CDR3 sequence reads: CSVEQGAYNEQFF. DNA of the CDR3: TGCAGCGTTGAGCAGGGTGCCTACAATGAGCAGTTCTTC.

This rearrangement joins TRBV27 to TRBJ1-4, with D tentatively TRBD1 (5 bases). This CDR3 comprises 15 residues. Germline CDR1 reads MNHEY; CDR2 reads SMNVEV (reference sequence). Trimming stripped 5 bases from V and 8 bases from J, with 18 bases between. The CDR3 bases are TGTGCCAGCAGTGGTAGCAGGGCGAATTACGAAAAACTGTTTTTT. It encodes CASSGSRANYEKLFF.

This clonotype has more than one count but fewer than ten. The chain links TRBV5-1 to TRBJ2-3; D is unclear. The CDR3 consists of 15 residues. V lost 4 bases and J 0 bases, leaving 12 bases between the germline ends. The germline V gene has CDR1 SGHRS and CDR2 YFSETQ. The CDR3, as DNA: TGCGCCAGCAGCCGGGCGATCCCGAGCACAGATACGCAGTATTTT. It codes for CASSRAIPSTDTQYF.

The chain joins TRBV30 to TRBJ2-3, with D possibly matching TRBD2 (5 bases). V lost 0 bases and J 2 bases, leaving 12 bases between the germline ends. Germline V gene lookup returns CDR1 GTSNPN and CDR2 SVGIG (reference sequence). This CDR3 contains 15 residues. The CDR3 sequence is CAWSVLGGPTDTQYF. The CDR3 DNA reads TGTGCCTGGAGTGTACTCGGAGGCCCCACAGATACGCAGTATTTT.

This clonotype was seen repeatedly, ten times or more. The chain links TRBV5-1 to TRBJ2-4, with 7 nucleotides matching TRBD2. The J segment lost 8 bases and the V segment lost 4 bases, leaving 9 bases of the junction unmatched. Germline-derived CDR1 and CDR2 are SGHRS and YFSETQ. The length of the CDR3 is 14 residues. CDR3 sequence: CASSPGGGTDIQYF. The CDR3 DNA is TGCGCCAGCAGCCCCGGCGGGGGAACGGACATTCAGTACTTC.

This clonotype has just a few counts. V usage is TRBV6-6 and J usage is TRBJ2-3, with a tentative D call TRBD1 (5 bases). V was clipped by 1 base and J by 4 bases, with 21 bases between them. Germline V gene lookup returns CDR1 MNHNY and CDR2 SVGAGI (reference sequence). CDR3 size: 18 residues. CDR3 amino acids: CASSYFAGNTPEPDTQYF. The CDR3 nucleotides are TGTGCCAGCAGTTACTTTGCAGGGAACACCCCCGAACCAGATACGCAGTATTTT.

The chain links TRBV4-1 to TRBJ2-7; no reliable D call. The CDR3 runs 13 residues. Trimming pared 4 bases from V and 3 bases from J, leaving 10 bases between. Looked up from germline, CDR1 is MGHRA and CDR2 is YSYEKL. The CDR3 DNA is TGCGCCAGCAGCCCTTCGAGCAGCTACGAGCAGTACTTC. Translating gives CASSPSSSYEQYF.

The chain links TRBV2 to TRBJ1-5; no firm D call. This CDR3 is built from 14 residues. The V end was cut by 1 base, the J end by 3 bases, with 7 bases between. In germline, CDR1 is SNHLY, CDR2 FYNNEI. The CDR3 reads CASSEGRDNQPQHF. The DNA of the CDR3 is TGTGCCAGCAGTGAAGGTAGGGACAATCAGCCCCAGCATTTT.

In its sample, this clonotype was seen a few times. The chain carries TRBV4-2 and TRBJ2-7; 11 bases are a match to TRBD2. CDR3 size: 17 residues. Germline trimming cut 1 base from V and 2 bases from J; bases unmatched to any gene: 7. Germline-derived CDR1 and CDR2 are LGHNA and YNFKEQ. In DNA, the CDR3 is TGTGCCAGCAGCCAAGTACCCCCGGGACTAGCGGCCTACGAGCAGTACTTC. It specifies CASSQVPPGLAAYEQYF.

V usage is TRBV12-3 or TRBV12-4 and J usage is TRBJ2-4, with D perhaps matching TRBD1 or TRBD2 (5 bases each). V lost 5 bases and J lost 0, with 11 bases in between. This CDR3 spans 15 amino acids. Here the CDR3 reads CASSPMGEAKNIQYF. In DNA form, the CDR3 reads TGTGCCAGCAGTCCAATGGGGGAAGCCAAAAACATTCAGTACTTC.

This clonotype has only a few counts. The chain combines TRBV27 with TRBJ2-1; TRBD2 agrees at 11 bases. CDR1 and CDR2 (germline): MNHEY, SMNVEV (reference sequence). The V gene end was trimmed by 4 bases and the J gene end by 7 bases; junction bases not matched to a gene: 9. The CDR3 contains 16 residues. The CDR3 DNA is TGTGCCAGCAGTTCGCATACTAGCGGGAGTGCTAATGAGCAGTTCTTC. Encoded protein: CASSSHTSGSANEQFF.

This clonotype was detected only a few times. The CDR3 reads CSVFLPPFEAFF. In DNA form, the CDR3 reads TGCAGCGTGTTTTTGCCACCCTTCGAAGCTTTCTTT. The genes are TRBV29-1 and TRBJ1-1; D gene ambiguous. Per germline, CDR1 SQVTM and CDR2 ANQGSEA. V gave up 6 bases and J gave up 8 bases, with 16 bases separating them. CDR3 length: 12 residues.

The chain uses TRBV7-9 and TRBJ2-3; 8 bases align to TRBD2. CDR1 is SEHNR and CDR2 is FQNEAQ in the germline V gene (reference sequence). This CDR3 comprises 15 residues. V lost 3 bases to trimming and J lost 1 base; unmatched junction nucleotides: 3. CDR3 in amino acids: CASSFLTSGTDTQYF. The CDR3 DNA is TGTGCCAGCAGCTTTCTGACTAGCGGCACAGATACGCAGTATTTT.

The gene calls are TRBV5-6 and TRBJ1-3; D not certain. The CDR3 contains 15 residues. V was clipped by 4 bases and J by 0 bases, with 11 bases between them. The germline gives CDR1 SGHDT, CDR2 YYEEEE. The CDR3 spells CASSPEGHSGNTIYF. The CDR3 nucleotides are TGTGCCAGCAGCCCGGAAGGCCACTCTGGAAACACCATATATTTT. The whole variable domain, filled in from reference TRBV5-6 and TRBJ1-3, reads DAGVTQSPTHLIKTRGQQVTLRCSPKSGHDTVSWYQQALGQGPQFIFQYYEEEERQRGNFPDRFSGHQFPNYSSELNVNALLLGDSALYLCASSPEGHSGNTIYFGEGSWLTVV.

The chain combines TRBV15 with TRBJ2-2; D may be TRBD1 (5 bases). The V gene's germline CDR1 is LNHNV and CDR2 YYDKDF (reference sequence). This CDR3 has 14 residues. V was clipped by 5 bases and J by 1 base, with 8 bases between them. The CDR3 reads CATSFDRNTGELFF. In nucleotides, the CDR3 is TGTGCCACCAGCTTCGACAGGAACACCGGGGAGCTGTTTTTT.

This clonotype was seen many times. The chain links TRBV12-3 or TRBV12-4 to TRBJ1-1; 8 nucleotides line up with TRBD1. The CDR3 is 13 amino acids. V shed 8 bases and J 1 base; nucleotides not matched to a gene: 3. CDR3 loop: CASSGGSNTEAFF. The CDR3 coding sequence is TGTGCCAGCTCAGGGGGCTCGAACACTGAAGCTTTCTTT.

This clonotype was picked up many times. J is TRBJ1-1 and V is TRBV14; TRBD1 might be the D (6 bases). Germline V gene sequence: CDR1 SGHDN, CDR2 FVKESK. This CDR3 comprises 15 residues. The ends were cut back, 4 bases at V and 7 bases at J, with 19 bases in the middle. The CDR3 loop is CASSPLVGGRDEAFF. The CDR3 DNA reads TGTGCCAGCAGCCCACTAGTGGGGGGGCGGGATGAAGCTTTCTTT. Full variable domain (remainder filled in from reference TRBV14 and TRBJ1-1): EAGVTQFPSHSVIEKGQTVTLRCDPISGHDNLYWYRRVMGKEIKFLLHFVKESKQDESGMPNNRFLAERTGGTYSTLKVQPAELEDSGVYFCASSPLVGGRDEAFFGQGTRLTVV.

The sample holds a few counts of this clonotype. This sequence joins TRBV3-1 and TRBJ2-1; the D gene could be TRBD1 or TRBD2 (6 bases each). Germline lookup yields CDR1 LGHDT and CDR2 YNNKEL (reference sequence). Trimming left V 0 bases short and J 10 bases short, with 16 bases between. The CDR3 runs to 15 residues. The CDR3 DNA is TGTGCCAGCAGCCAAGATAGGGGGGTCGGGCGCGAGCAGTTCTTC. Encoded protein: CASSQDRGVGREQFF.

This clonotype was seen more than once but under ten times. The chain is built from TRBV7-9 and TRBJ1-6, with D unclear. This CDR3 contains 13 residues. V shed 5 bases and J shed 16 bases, with 18 bases lying between them. Germline V gene sequence: CDR1 SEHNR, CDR2 FQNEAQ (reference sequence). The CDR3 DNA sequence: TGTGCCAGCAGCCGCCCGCTTGAGAACAGTCTCCACTTT. Protein: CASSRPLENSLHF.